This T cell receptor beta chain is from a study of control samples from healthy donors and cancer patients. V was clipped by 5 bases and J by 1 base, with 17 bases between them. This CDR3 region has 16 residues. From germline, CDR1 is MRHNA and CDR2 SNTAGT. Assay used: immunoSEQ multiplex PCR; TCRdb lists only in-frame clones, some missing. The sample lists more than 90,000 clones, around 89% occurring once. This TCR came from a man aged 25-40 years in good health. Sample: blood. The chain is built from TRBV6-4 and TRBJ2-5; D possibly uses TRBD1 or TRBD2 (5 bases each). The CDR3 protein is CASSSPRGGSQETQYF. The CDR3 coding sequence is TGTGCCAGCAGTTCCCCTCGTGGGGGAAGCCAAGAGACCCAGTACTTC.